The next 5 T cell receptor beta chains were all read from a single sample in a study of T cell responses to AZD1222 COVID-19 vaccine (dated by TCRdb to 2020 to 2022). Read against the paper, the sample's time point label means: about 28 days (+/-7) after the second vaccine dose. Reading the label with the study, this specimen's treatment or condition is: meningococcal conjugate vaccine given as trial control. Library construction relied on the immunoSEQ multiplex PCR assay. TCRdb stores this immuneACCESS table with in-frame sequences only. Part of the clones is absent; in the studies checked, under half of the shortfall reflects unresolved V genes, and no reason is known for the rest. The sample table holds 130,000 to 150,000 clones, of which around 90% were seen once. The ten biggest clones cover approximately 5.1% of the sample. The sample consisted of peripheral blood, taken 28 days after the second dose of the MenACWY control vaccine. The receptor source for this set is an adult who received the MenACWY meningococcal vaccine as a control.

This clone was seen a handful of times. The V call is TRBV27, the J call TRBJ1-1; D may be TRBD1 (5 bases). V was shortened by 7 bases and J by 7 bases, with 13 bases between the two germline ends. The germline CDR1 and CDR2 sequences are MNHEY and SMNVEV (reference sequence). The CDR3 totals 12 residues. The CDR3 spells CASISGHNEAFF. For the CDR3, the DNA is TGTGCCAGCATAAGCGGACACAATGAAGCTTTCTTT.

The rearrangement uses TRBV29-1 and TRBJ2-2; TRBD1 matches 12 bases. From germline, CDR1 is SQVTM and CDR2 ANQGSEA. J lost 4 bases, V lost 7 bases, and 4 bases had no gene match. The CDR3 has 14 residues. The CDR3 here is CSGTGQGATGELFF. The CDR3, as DNA: TGCAGCGGAACGGGACAGGGGGCCACCGGGGAGCTGTTTTTT.

V gene TRBV7-9 combines with J gene TRBJ2-7; 7 bases match TRBD1. The CDR3 runs 17 residues. CDR1 and CDR2 from the germline V gene are SEHNR and FQNEAQ (reference sequence). V shed 1 base and J 0 bases; nucleotides not matched to a gene: 9. The CDR3 nucleotides are TGTGCCAGCAGCTTAGTCGGGACAGCACTATCCTCCTACGAGCAGTACTTC. It is translated as CASSLVGTALSSYEQYF.

V is TRBV4-2 and J is TRBJ2-3; D is unresolved. Deletions cut 0 bases from V and 0 bases from J, with 13 bases between. Germline CDR1 is LGHNA and CDR2 is YNFKEQ. This CDR3 is built from 17 residues. For the CDR3, the DNA is TGTGCCAGCAGCCAAGATCCCCCGACCTACAGCACAGATACGCAGTATTTT. Amino acids: CASSQDPPTYSTDTQYF.

The V gene is TRBV11-1, the J gene TRBJ2-3; 10 bases are a match to TRBD1. This CDR3 comprises 14 residues. In germline, CDR1 is SGHAT, CDR2 FQDESV (reference sequence). Unmatched junction bases numbered 3, after V lost 3 bases and J lost 6 bases. The CDR3 DNA follows: TGTGCCAGCAGCTTTCGGACAGGGGGGGATACGCAGTATTTT. Protein product: CASSFRTGGDTQYF.